This paragraph reports one T cell receptor beta chain. The antigen is not known. This CDR3 spans 14 amino acids. Germline assignment: CDR1 MNHNY and CDR2 SVGAGI (reference sequence). Trimming stripped 2 bases from V and 6 bases from J, with 10 bases between. The data were produced by immunoSEQ multiplex PCR, yet TCRdb's version contains in-frame clones alone and is incomplete. The sample holds roughly 1.5 million clones, 95% to 99% seen once. This sample is part of a study of shared clonotypes between healthy human individuals. General study findings and limits: Tissue TCR repertoires likely differ from these blood-only repertoires.

CD4+ cells were split into CD45RA+ naive and CD45RA-negative memory subsets. This receptor was taken from a man aged 25-45 years in good health. Source material: naive CD4+ T cells sorted from blood. Subset denoted: CD45RA+ positively selected. This rearrangement joins TRBV6-6 to TRBJ2-2, with D possibly matching TRBD1 (5 bases). CDR3 loop: CASSYRARAGELFF. CDR3 bases: TGTGCCAGCAGTTACAGGGCCAGGGCCGGGGAGCTGTTTTTT.